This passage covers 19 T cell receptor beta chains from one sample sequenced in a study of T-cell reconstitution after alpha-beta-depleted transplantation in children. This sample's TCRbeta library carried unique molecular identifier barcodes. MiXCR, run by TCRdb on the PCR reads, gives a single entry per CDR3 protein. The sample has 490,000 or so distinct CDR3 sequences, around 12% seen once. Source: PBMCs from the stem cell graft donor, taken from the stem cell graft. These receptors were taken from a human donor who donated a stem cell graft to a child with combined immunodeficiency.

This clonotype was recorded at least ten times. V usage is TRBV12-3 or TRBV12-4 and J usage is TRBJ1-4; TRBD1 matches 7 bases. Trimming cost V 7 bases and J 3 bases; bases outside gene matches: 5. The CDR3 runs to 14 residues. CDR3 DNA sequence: TGTGCCAGCACCCGACAGGGAGCTAATGAAAAACTGTTTTTT. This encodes CASTRQGANEKLFF.

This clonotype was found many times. The CDR3 DNA is TGTGCCAGCAGCTTATGGCAGGGGCAAGAGACCCAGTACTTC. Its protein product is CASSLWQGQETQYF. The chain links TRBV7-8 to TRBJ2-5; a possible D gene is TRBD1 (6 bases). CDR1 is SGHVS and CDR2 is FQNEAQ in the germline V gene. This CDR3 has 14 residues. Trimming pared 2 bases from V and 2 bases from J, leaving 9 bases between.

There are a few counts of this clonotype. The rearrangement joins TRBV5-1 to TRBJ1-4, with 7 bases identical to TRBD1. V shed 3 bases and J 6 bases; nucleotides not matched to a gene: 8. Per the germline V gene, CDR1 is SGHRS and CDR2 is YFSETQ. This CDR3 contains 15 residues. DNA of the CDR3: TGCGCCAGCAGCTACAGACAGGGTTCCGATGAAAAACTGTTTTTT. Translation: CASSYRQGSDEKLFF.

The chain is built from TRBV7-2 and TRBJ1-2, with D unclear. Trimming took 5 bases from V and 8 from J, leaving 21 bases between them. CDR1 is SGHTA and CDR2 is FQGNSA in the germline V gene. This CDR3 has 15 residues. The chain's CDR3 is CASSPGVDESRGYTF. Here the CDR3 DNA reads TGTGCCAGCAGCCCCGGTGTAGATGAATCTAGGGGCTACACCTTC. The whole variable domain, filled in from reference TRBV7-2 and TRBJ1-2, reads GAGVSQSPSNKVTEKGKDVELRCDPISGHTALYWYRQSLGQGLEFLIYFQGNSAPDKSGLPSDRFSAERTGGSVSTLTIQRTQQEDSAVYLCASSPGVDESRGYTFGSGTRLTVV.

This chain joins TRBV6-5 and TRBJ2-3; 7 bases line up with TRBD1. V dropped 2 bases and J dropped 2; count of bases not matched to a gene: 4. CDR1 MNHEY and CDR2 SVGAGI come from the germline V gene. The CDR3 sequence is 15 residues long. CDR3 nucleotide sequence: TGTGCCAGCAGTTACAAAACAGGGGTCACAGATACGCAGTATTTT. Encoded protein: CASSYKTGVTDTQYF.

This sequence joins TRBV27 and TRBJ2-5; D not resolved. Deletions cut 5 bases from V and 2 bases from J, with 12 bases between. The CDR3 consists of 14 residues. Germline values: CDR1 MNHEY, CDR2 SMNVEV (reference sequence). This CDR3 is CASSPETRQETQYF. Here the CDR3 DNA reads TGTGCCAGCAGTCCTGAGACCCGGCAAGAGACCCAGTACTTC.

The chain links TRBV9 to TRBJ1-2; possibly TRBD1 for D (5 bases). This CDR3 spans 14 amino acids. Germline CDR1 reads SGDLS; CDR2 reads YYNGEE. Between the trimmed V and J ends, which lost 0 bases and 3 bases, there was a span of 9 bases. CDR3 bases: TGTGCCAGCAGCGTAGGAGGGGACTACTATGGCTACACCTTC. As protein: CASSVGGDYYGYTF.

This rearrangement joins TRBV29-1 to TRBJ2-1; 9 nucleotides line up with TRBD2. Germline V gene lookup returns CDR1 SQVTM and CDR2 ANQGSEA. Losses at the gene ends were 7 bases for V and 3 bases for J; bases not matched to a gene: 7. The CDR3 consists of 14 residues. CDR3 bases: TGCAGCGCCCCCGGGCGGGAGGGCTACAATGAGCAGTTCTTC. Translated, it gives CSAPGREGYNEQFF.

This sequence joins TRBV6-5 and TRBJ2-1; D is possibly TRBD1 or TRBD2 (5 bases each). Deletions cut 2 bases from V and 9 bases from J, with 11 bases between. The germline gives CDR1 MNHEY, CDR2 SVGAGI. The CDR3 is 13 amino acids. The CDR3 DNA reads TGTGCCAGCAGTTACGGGGGACGGAGTGAGCAGTTCTTC. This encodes CASSYGGRSEQFF.

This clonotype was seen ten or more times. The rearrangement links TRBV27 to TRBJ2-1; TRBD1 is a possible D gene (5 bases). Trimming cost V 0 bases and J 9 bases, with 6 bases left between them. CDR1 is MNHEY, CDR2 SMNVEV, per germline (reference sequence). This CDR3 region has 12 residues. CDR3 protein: CASSLSRGEQFF. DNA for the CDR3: TGTGCCAGCAGTTTATCTAGGGGTGAGCAGTTCTTC.

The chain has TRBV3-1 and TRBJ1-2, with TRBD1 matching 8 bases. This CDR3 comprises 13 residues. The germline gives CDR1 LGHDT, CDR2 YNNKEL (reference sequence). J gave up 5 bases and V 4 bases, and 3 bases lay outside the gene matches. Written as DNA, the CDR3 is TGTGCCAGCAGCCCAAACAGGGGGTATGGCTACACCTTC. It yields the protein CASSPNRGYGYTF.

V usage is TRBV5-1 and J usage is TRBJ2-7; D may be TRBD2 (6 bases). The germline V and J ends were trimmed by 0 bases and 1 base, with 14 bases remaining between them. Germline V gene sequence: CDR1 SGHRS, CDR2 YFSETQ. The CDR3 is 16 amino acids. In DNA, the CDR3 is TGCGCCAGCAGCTTGGCCGTTCCTAGCGCTTCCTACGAGCAGTACTTC. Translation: CASSLAVPSASYEQYF.

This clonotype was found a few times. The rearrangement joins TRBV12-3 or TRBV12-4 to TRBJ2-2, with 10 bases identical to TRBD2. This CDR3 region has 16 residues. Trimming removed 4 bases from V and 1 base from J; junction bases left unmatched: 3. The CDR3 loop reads CASSSRTSGNTGELFF. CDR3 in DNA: TGTGCCAGCAGTTCCCGGACTAGCGGGAACACCGGGGAGCTGTTTTTT.

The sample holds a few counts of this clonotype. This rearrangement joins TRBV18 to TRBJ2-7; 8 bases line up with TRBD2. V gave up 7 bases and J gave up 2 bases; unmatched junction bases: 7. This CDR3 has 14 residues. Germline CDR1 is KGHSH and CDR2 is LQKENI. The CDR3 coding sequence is TGTGCCAGCTGTGCGAGCGGGGGAGCCTACGAGCAGTACTTC. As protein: CASCASGGAYEQYF.

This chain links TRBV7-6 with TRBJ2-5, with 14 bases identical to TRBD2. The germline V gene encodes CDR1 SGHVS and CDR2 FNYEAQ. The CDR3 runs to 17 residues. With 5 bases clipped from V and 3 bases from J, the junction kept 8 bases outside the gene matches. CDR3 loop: CASSVEGTSGGEETQYF. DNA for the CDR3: TGTGCCAGCAGCGTAGAAGGGACTAGCGGGGGAGAAGAGACCCAGTACTTC.

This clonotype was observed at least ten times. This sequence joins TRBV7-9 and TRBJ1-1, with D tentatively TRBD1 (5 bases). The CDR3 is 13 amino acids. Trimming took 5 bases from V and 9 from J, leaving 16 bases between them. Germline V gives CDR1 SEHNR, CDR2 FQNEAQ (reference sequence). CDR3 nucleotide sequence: TGTGCCAGCAGCCCTCTCCAGGGACTTAAAGCTTTCTTT. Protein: CASSPLQGLKAFF.

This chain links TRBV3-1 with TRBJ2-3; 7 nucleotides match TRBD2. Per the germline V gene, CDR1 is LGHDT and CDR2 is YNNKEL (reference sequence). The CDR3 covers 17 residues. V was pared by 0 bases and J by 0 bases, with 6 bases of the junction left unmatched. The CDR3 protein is CASSQDPSGASTDTQYF. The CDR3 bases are TGTGCCAGCAGCCAAGATCCCAGCGGGGCAAGCACAGATACGCAGTATTTT.

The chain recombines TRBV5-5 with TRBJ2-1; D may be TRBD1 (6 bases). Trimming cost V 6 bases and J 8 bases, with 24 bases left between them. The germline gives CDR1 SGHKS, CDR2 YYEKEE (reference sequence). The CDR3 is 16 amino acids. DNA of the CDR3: TGTGCCAGCACCACGGCGACAGGACCGAGTTCGGATGAGCAGTTCTTC. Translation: CASTTATGPSSDEQFF.

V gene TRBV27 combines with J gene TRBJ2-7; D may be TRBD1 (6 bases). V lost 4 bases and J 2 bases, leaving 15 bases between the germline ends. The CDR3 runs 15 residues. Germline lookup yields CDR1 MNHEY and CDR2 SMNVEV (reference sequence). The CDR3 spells CASSWVGQDPYEQYF. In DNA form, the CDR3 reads TGTGCCAGCAGTTGGGTGGGACAAGACCCCTACGAGCAGTACTTC.